Below are 27 T cell receptor beta chains sequenced from a single sample in a study of cytomegalovirus exposure and HLA in healthy donors. The PCR had 60 Vbeta and 13 Jbeta primers. Sequencing was performed with immunoSEQ multiplex PCR; in TCRdb, only in-frame clones are kept and a portion is missing. The profile shows approximately 91,000 clones, more than 75% of them singletons. Material for sequencing was PBMCs. The receptors originated from a man aged 25 to 40 in good health and CMV-seropositive.

The chain carries TRBV28 and TRBJ1-5; 8 nucleotides line up with TRBD1. The germline V gene encodes CDR1 MDHEN and CDR2 SYDVKM. V dropped 3 bases and J dropped 5; count of bases not matched to a gene: 6. This CDR3 has 15 residues. CDR3 sequence reads: CASSLLGQGDQPQHF. CDR3 nucleotides: TGTGCCAGCAGTTTGCTAGGACAGGGCGATCAGCCCCAGCATTTT.

V and J are TRBV2 and TRBJ2-5; D is possibly TRBD1 (7 bases). The CDR3 extends over 15 amino acids. Germline V gene sequence: CDR1 SNHLY, CDR2 FYNNEI. Trimming removed 2 bases from V and 2 bases from J, with 12 bases in between. The CDR3 DNA follows: TGTGCCAGCAGTGAATATGCAGGGGGGCAAGAGACCCAGTACTTC. Amino acids: CASSEYAGGQETQYF.

Here the CDR3 DNA reads TGTGCCTGGAGTCCTTCGGGGGGGCGGCCCTCAAGCCAGTATTTT. Residues: CAWSPSGGRPSSQYF. The chain joins TRBV30 to TRBJ2-3, with 8 bases that match TRBD2. The CDR3 sequence is 15 residues long. Germline loops: CDR1 GTSNPN, CDR2 SVGIG (reference sequence). With 2 bases clipped from V and 12 bases from J, the junction kept 16 bases outside the gene matches.

The rearrangement joins TRBV4-2 to TRBJ2-5, with D maybe TRBD2 (5 bases). CDR1 and CDR2 (germline): LGHNA, YNFKEQ. This CDR3 spans 15 amino acids. V lost 0 bases, J lost 3 bases, and 11 bases lay in between. DNA of the CDR3: TGTGCCAGCAGCCAAGATCCCGGAGCGGAAGAGACCCAGTACTTC. Translating it yields CASSQDPGAEETQYF.

The chain employs TRBV18 and TRBJ2-3; 10 bases are a match to TRBD1. There are 17 residues in the CDR3. After removal of 1 base from V and 6 bases from J, the junction contained 10 bases not matched to a gene. Looked up from germline, CDR1 is KGHSH and CDR2 is LQKENI. CDR3 amino acids: CASSPLTGQGVSDTQYF. The DNA of the CDR3 is TGTGCCAGCTCACCACTGACTGGACAGGGGGTCTCTGATACGCAGTATTTT.

This clone occurred once. The chain is built from TRBV28 and TRBJ1-2, with 12 bases that match TRBD1. The V gene's germline CDR1 is MDHEN and CDR2 SYDVKM. This CDR3 comprises 18 residues. The V and J ends lost 4 bases and 7 bases, in that order; junction bases with no gene match: 16. CDR3 sequence: CASSSHSGTGGRSGGYTF. CDR3 nucleotides: TGTGCCAGCAGTTCACACTCCGGGACAGGGGGCCGATCAGGTGGCTACACCTTC.

The V gene is TRBV28, the J gene TRBJ2-1, with no clear D. CDR1 is MDHEN and CDR2 is SYDVKM in the germline V gene. Trimming left V 10 bases short and J 8 bases short, with 24 bases between. The CDR3 covers 15 residues. The CDR3 coding sequence is TGTGCCAACCCCCTGGCTGCCCTGTTCATTCATGAGCAGTTCTTC. This codes for CANPLAALFIHEQFF.

CDR3 nucleotides: TGTGCCAGTAGTAACTATCCCGGGGGATACGAGCAGTACTTC. It specifies CASSNYPGGYEQYF. The rearrangement uses TRBV19 and TRBJ2-5, with D possibly TRBD2 on 6 matching bases. Near its end, the DNA agrees better with TRBJ2-7, so the J call may be wrong. The V gene's germline CDR1 is LNHDA and CDR2 SQIVND (reference sequence). The CDR3 consists of 14 residues.

The table lists this clone with a count of one. The rearrangement joins TRBV30 to TRBJ2-2; 8 nucleotides align to TRBD2. This CDR3 contains 19 residues. Germline CDR1 and CDR2: GTSNPN and SVGIG (reference sequence). Germline trimming cut 0 bases from V and 1 base from J; bases unmatched to any gene: 13. This chain's CDR3 is CAWSVLSGRAHKNTGELFF. The CDR3 DNA sequence: TGTGCCTGGAGTGTACTCTCCGGGAGGGCCCATAAGAACACCGGGGAGCTGTTTTTT.

The chain links TRBV9 to TRBJ1-1, with D possibly being TRBD1 (6 bases). Germline lookup yields CDR1 SGDLS and CDR2 YYNGEE. V was clipped by 7 bases and J by 3 bases, with 10 bases between them. This CDR3 region has 12 residues. CDR3 region: CASGKGDTEAFF. The CDR3 nucleotides are TGTGCCAGCGGGAAGGGGGACACTGAAGCTTTCTTT.

The chain combines TRBV6-4 with TRBJ2-3; 7 bases fit TRBD2. V lost 0 bases and J lost 0; bases outside the gene matches: 3. Germline CDR1 is MRHNA and CDR2 is SNTAGT. The CDR3 is 16 residues long. Here the CDR3 reads CASSDSGGGSTDTQYF. The CDR3 DNA reads as TGTGCCAGCAGTGACTCGGGGGGAGGGAGCACAGATACGCAGTATTTT.

This clone came up a few times. The CDR3 sequence: CASSLGLGTGGNSNQPQHF. As DNA, the CDR3 is TGTGCCAGCAGCTTGGGCCTCGGGACAGGGGGCAATAGCAATCAGCCCCAGCATTTT. The chain recombines TRBV5-8 with TRBJ1-5; 12 bases match TRBD1. V dropped 0 bases and J dropped 0; count of bases not matched to a gene: 7. The CDR3 spans 19 residues. Per germline, CDR1 SGHTS and CDR2 YDEGEE.

The V call is TRBV28, the J call TRBJ1-1; 7 bases fit TRBD1. The length of the CDR3 is 14 residues. V was clipped by 3 bases and J by 3 bases; unmatched bases: 4. Germline loops: CDR1 MDHEN, CDR2 SYDVKM. In DNA, the CDR3 is TGTGCCAGCAGTTTCCAGGGGGAGGACACTGAAGCTTTCTTT. It specifies CASSFQGEDTEAFF. Looking up the rest from reference TRBV28 and TRBJ1-1 gives the full variable domain: DVKVTQSSRYLVKRTGEKVFLECVQDMDHENMFWYRQDPGLGLRLIYFSYDVKMKEKGDIPEGYSVSREKKERFSLILESASTNQTSMYLCASSFQGEDTEAFFGQGTRLTVV.

The chain uses TRBV10-3 and TRBJ2-3, with TRBD2 matching over 10 bases. Unmatched junction bases numbered 7, after V lost 2 bases and J lost 5 bases. CDR1 is ENHRY and CDR2 is SYGVKD in the germline V gene. This CDR3 is built from 16 residues. For the CDR3, the DNA is TGTGCCATCAGTGAGCCACTAGCGGGAATGGGAGATACGCAGTATTTT. It codes for CAISEPLAGMGDTQYF.

V usage is TRBV6-1 and J usage is TRBJ1-5, with D perhaps matching TRBD1 (5 bases). Germline V lookup: CDR1 MNHNS, CDR2 SASEGT. V was trimmed by 5 bases and J by 4 bases, leaving 9 bases between them. The CDR3 has 13 amino acids. CDR3 sequence reads: CASSTTGNQPQHF. Here the CDR3 DNA reads TGTGCCAGCAGTACCACAGGAAATCAGCCCCAGCATTTT.

DNA for the CDR3: TGCAGCGTACAGGGGACCTACGAGCAGTACTTC. Translating it yields CSVQGTYEQYF. This chain joins TRBV29-1 and TRBJ2-7; TRBD1 agrees at 7 bases. Trimming cost V 6 bases and J 2 bases; bases outside gene matches: 1. CDR3 size: 11 residues. Germline loops: CDR1 SQVTM, CDR2 ANQGSEA.

This rearrangement joins TRBV2 to TRBJ2-7; D remains ambiguous. CDR3 length: 14 residues. Per the germline V gene, CDR1 is SNHLY and CDR2 is FYNNEI. V lost 7 bases to trimming and J lost 2 bases, with 15 bases between them. The CDR3 DNA sequence: TGTGCCAGCATTCCGACCCCAGGCACCTACGAGCAGTACTTC. This sequence encodes CASIPTPGTYEQYF.

The chain couples TRBV27 to TRBJ2-2, with D possibly being TRBD2 (5 bases). The CDR3 is 17 residues long. The V gene lost 2 bases and the J gene lost 0 bases, with 13 bases spanning the gap. The germline V gene encodes CDR1 MNHEY and CDR2 SMNVEV (reference sequence). CDR3 DNA: TGTGCCAGCAGTTTAAGCGCCAGAGGGACGAACACCGGGGAGCTGTTTTTT. Encoded protein: CASSLSARGTNTGELFF.

V gene TRBV10-3 combines with J gene TRBJ2-3, with 9 bases lining up with TRBD2. The CDR3 contains 13 residues. Germline V gene sequence: CDR1 ENHRY, CDR2 SYGVKD. The trim removed 8 bases at V and 3 bases at J, leaving 3 bases unmatched. CDR3 sequence reads: CAIGGLATDTQYF. The CDR3 region has the DNA TGTGCCATCGGGGGACTAGCTACAGATACGCAGTATTTT.

The chain employs TRBV7-9 and TRBJ1-5; D ambiguous. Trimming stripped 1 base from V and 1 base from J, with 14 bases between. In germline, CDR1 is SEHNR, CDR2 FQNEAQ (reference sequence). The CDR3 has 17 amino acids. The CDR3 DNA reads as TGTGCCAGCAGCTTAGGGAGGGAAGGAACAAGCAATCAGCCCCAGCATTTT. Amino acid sequence: CASSLGREGTSNQPQHF.

The chain links TRBV11-2 to TRBJ1-4; no firm D call. This CDR3 region has 13 residues. From germline, CDR1 is SGHAT and CDR2 FQNNGV. Trimming removed 3 bases at V and 8 bases at J, with 10 bases between. CDR3 sequence: CASSLPLGEKLFF. Written as DNA, the CDR3 is TGTGCCAGCAGCTTGCCCCTCGGGGAAAAACTGTTTTTT. The full variable domain, in which reference TRBV11-2 and TRBJ1-4 provide the parts outside the CDR3, is EAGVAQSPRYKIIEKRQSVAFWCNPISGHATLYWYQQILGQGPKLLIQFQNNGVVDDSQLPKDRFSAERLKGVDSTLKIQPAKLEDSAVYLCASSLPLGEKLFFGSGTQLSVL.

V and J are TRBV6-5 and TRBJ2-1; 7 bases agree with TRBD1. The CDR3 length is 15 residues. CDR1 and CDR2 (germline): MNHEY, SVGAGI. V shed 2 bases and J 7 bases; nucleotides not matched to a gene: 8. The DNA of the CDR3 is TGTGCCAGCAGTTACCACCAGGGGGACGTTAATGAGCAGTTCTTC. Protein: CASSYHQGDVNEQFF.

This chain connects TRBV25-1 to TRBJ2-5; tentatively, D is TRBD2 (5 bases). CDR1 and CDR2 from the germline V gene are MGHDK and SYGVNS. The CDR3 covers 14 residues. V was pared by 0 bases and J by 3 bases, with 8 bases between. CDR3 in amino acids: CASSEYRGKETQYF. The DNA of the CDR3 is TGTGCCAGCAGTGAATATAGAGGGAAAGAGACCCAGTACTTC.

V is TRBV6-5 and J is TRBJ2-7; tentatively, D is TRBD2 (6 bases). The CDR3 has 13 amino acids. V was shortened by 5 bases and J by 7 bases, with 15 bases between the two germline ends. Per germline, CDR1 MNHEY and CDR2 SVGAGI. The DNA for the CDR3 is TGTGCCAGCAGTCCCCTGCATGCGGGGGAGCAGTACTTC. Residues: CASSPLHAGEQYF.

The J gene is TRBJ2-7, the V gene TRBV7-9; weak D call: TRBD1 (5 bases). The CDR3 extends over 15 amino acids. Trimming cost V 6 bases and J 0 bases, with 15 bases left between them. The V gene's germline CDR1 is SEHNR and CDR2 FQNEAQ (reference sequence). CDR3 protein: CASSGIRDASYEQYF. For the CDR3, the DNA is TGTGCCAGCAGTGGTATCAGGGATGCCTCCTACGAGCAGTACTTC.

The chain has TRBV28 and TRBJ1-1; 7 bases are shared with TRBD1. The CDR3 consists of 15 residues. The germline V gene encodes CDR1 MDHEN and CDR2 SYDVKM. V shed 3 bases, J shed 0 bases, and the junction held 4 bases outside the gene matches. CDR3 region: CASSLSGQLNTEAFF. The CDR3 DNA sequence: TGTGCCAGCAGTTTGTCGGGACAGTTGAACACTGAAGCTTTCTTT. Looking up the rest from reference TRBV28 and TRBJ1-1 gives the full variable domain: DVKVTQSSRYLVKRTGEKVFLECVQDMDHENMFWYRQDPGLGLRLIYFSYDVKMKEKGDIPEGYSVSREKKERFSLILESASTNQTSMYLCASSLSGQLNTEAFFGQGTRLTVV.

A single count supports this clone. This chain connects TRBV10-2 to TRBJ2-1; no reliable D call. V gave up 5 bases and J gave up 7 bases, with 12 bases separating them. The CDR3 contains 13 residues. Per germline, CDR1 WSHSY and CDR2 SAAADI. CDR3 loop: CASSTGGPNEQFF. CDR3 in DNA: TGCGCCAGCAGTACTGGCGGTCCGAATGAGCAGTTCTTC.